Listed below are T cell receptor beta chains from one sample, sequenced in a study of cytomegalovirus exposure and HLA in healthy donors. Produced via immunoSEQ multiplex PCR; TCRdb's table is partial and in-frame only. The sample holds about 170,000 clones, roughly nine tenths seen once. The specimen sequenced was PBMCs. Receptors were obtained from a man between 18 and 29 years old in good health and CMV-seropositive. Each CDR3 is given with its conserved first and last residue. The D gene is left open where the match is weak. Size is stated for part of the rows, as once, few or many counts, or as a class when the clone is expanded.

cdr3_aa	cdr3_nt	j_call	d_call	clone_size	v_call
CSVGHTNTEAFF	TGCAGCGTGGGACATACGAACACTGAAGCTTTCTTT	TRBJ1-1	NA	NA	TRBV29-1
CASSLASRLYSNQPQHF	TGTGCCAGCAGCTTAGCTTCCAGACTATATAGCAATCAGCCCCAGCATTTT	TRBJ1-5	NA	NA	TRBV7-8
CASSLGEGNNYGYTF	TGCGCCAGCAGTCTGGGAGAAGGAAATAACTATGGCTACACCTTC	TRBJ1-2	NA	NA	TRBV5-1
CASSLPGPYEQYF	TGTGCCAGCAGCTTACCAGGCCCCTACGAGCAGTACTTC	TRBJ2-7	NA	NA	TRBV7-8
CASSYPDRGPPYEQYF	TGTGCCAGCAGTTACCCCGACAGGGGCCCACCTTACGAGCAGTACTTC	TRBJ2-7	TRBD1	NA	TRBV27
CASSLRGAYEQYF	TGTGCCAGCAGCTTGCGGGGGGCCTACGAGCAGTACTTC	TRBJ2-7	TRBD2	NA	TRBV5-5
CASSQEGGRGSEAFF	TGTGCCAGCAGCCAAGAGGGGGGAAGAGGGTCTGAAGCTTTCTTT	TRBJ1-1	NA	NA	TRBV4-2
CASSLAGTSGYEQYF	TGCGCCAGCAGCTTGGCCGGGACTAGTGGATACGAGCAGTACTTC	TRBJ2-7	TRBD2	once	TRBV5-1
CASSPDSSNSYEQYF	TGTGCCAGCAGCCCGGACAGTTCGAACTCCTACGAGCAGTACTTC	TRBJ2-7	NA	NA	TRBV11-2
CASSRRGFNEKLFF	TGTGCCAGTAGTAGACGGGGGTTCAATGAAAAACTGTTTTTT	TRBJ1-4	NA	NA	TRBV19
CASKEVGVNTEAFF	TGTGCCAGCAAGGAGGTCGGTGTGAACACTGAAGCTTTCTTT	TRBJ1-1	NA	NA	TRBV2
CASSPREGAKDNEQFF	TGTGCCAGCTCACCCCGGGAGGGAGCTAAGGACAATGAGCAGTTCTTC	TRBJ2-1	TRBD2	NA	TRBV18
CASSFGQPNTEAFF	TGTGCCAGCAGTTTTGGACAGCCGAACACTGAAGCTTTCTTT	TRBJ1-1	NA	NA	TRBV28
CASSNTGGWDEKLFF	TGTGCCAGCAGTAATACAGGGGGCTGGGATGAAAAACTGTTTTTT	TRBJ1-4	TRBD1	NA	TRBV25-1
CASSTRGTGGHEQYF	TGTGCCAGCAGTACTAGAGGGACAGGGGGTCACGAGCAGTACTTC	TRBJ2-7	TRBD1	NA	TRBV28
CASSLDGGSYEQYF	TGTGCCAGCAGTTTGGATGGAGGGTCCTACGAGCAGTACTTC	TRBJ2-7	NA	NA	TRBV28
CASSGRTSGPTYEQYF	TGTGCCAGCAGTGGTCGGACTAGCGGTCCAACCTACGAGCAGTACTTC	TRBJ2-7	TRBD2	NA	TRBV6-1
CASSDWTASGNTIYF	TGTGCCAGCAGTGATTGGACAGCCTCTGGAAACACCATATATTTT	TRBJ1-3	NA	NA	TRBV6-1
CASSLVGDRGLETQYF	TGCGCCAGCAGCTTGGTCGGGGACAGGGGGCTGGAGACCCAGTACTTC	TRBJ2-5	TRBD1	NA	TRBV5-1
CASSLSGFGETQYF	TGTGCCAGCAGCTTGTCTGGTTTCGGGGAGACCCAGTACTTC	TRBJ2-5	NA	NA	TRBV5-5
CASSYRRQGAYNEQFF	TGTGCCAGCAGTTACAGGCGACAGGGGGCCTACAATGAGCAGTTCTTC	TRBJ2-1	TRBD1	once	TRBV6-6
CSVDPGTDTQYF	TGCAGCGTTGATCCCGGGACAGATACGCAGTATTTT	TRBJ2-3	NA	NA	TRBV29-1
CASSDFPLKSNGYTF	TGTGCCAGCAGTGATTTCCCACTGAAGTCCAATGGCTACACCTTC	TRBJ1-2	NA	NA	TRBV6-1
CASSRRQGLEQFF	TGTGCCAGTAGTAGACGGCAGGGACTTGAGCAGTTCTTC	TRBJ2-1	NA	NA	TRBV19
CASRLAGGVNEQFF	TGTGCCAGCCGTCTAGCGGGAGGCGTCAATGAGCAGTTCTTC	TRBJ2-1	TRBD2	NA	TRBV10-3
CASSPNRDRINEKLFF	TGTGCCAGTAGTCCAAACCGGGACAGGATTAATGAAAAACTGTTTTTT	TRBJ1-4	TRBD1	NA	TRBV19
CAWSGLYEQYF	TGTGCCTGGAGTGGACTCTACGAGCAGTACTTC	TRBJ2-7	NA	NA	TRBV30
CASSSLRRTYEQYF	TGTGCCAGCAGTTCCCTTAGGAGAACCTACGAGCAGTACTTC	TRBJ2-7	NA	NA	TRBV27
CASSLELAGTGTEQYF	TGTGCCAGCAGCTTAGAATTGGCCGGGACAGGGACCGAGCAGTACTTC	TRBJ2-7	TRBD1	NA	TRBV11-2
CASSVGPGVTEAFF	TGTGCCAGCAGCGTAGGGCCAGGGGTCACTGAAGCTTTCTTT	TRBJ1-1	NA	NA	TRBV9
CASRPLRGNEQFF	TGTGCCAGCAGGCCTCTTCGCGGCAATGAGCAGTTCTTC	TRBJ2-1	NA	NA	TRBV6-1
CASSLTIMALTSTDTQYF	TGTGCCAGCAGCTTAACGATTATGGCACTAACTAGCACAGATACGCAGTATTTT	TRBJ2-3	NA	NA	TRBV7-2
CASSFQGQGKNIQYF	TGTGCCAGCAGTTTCCAGGGGCAGGGCAAAAACATTCAGTACTTC	TRBJ2-4	NA	once	TRBV28